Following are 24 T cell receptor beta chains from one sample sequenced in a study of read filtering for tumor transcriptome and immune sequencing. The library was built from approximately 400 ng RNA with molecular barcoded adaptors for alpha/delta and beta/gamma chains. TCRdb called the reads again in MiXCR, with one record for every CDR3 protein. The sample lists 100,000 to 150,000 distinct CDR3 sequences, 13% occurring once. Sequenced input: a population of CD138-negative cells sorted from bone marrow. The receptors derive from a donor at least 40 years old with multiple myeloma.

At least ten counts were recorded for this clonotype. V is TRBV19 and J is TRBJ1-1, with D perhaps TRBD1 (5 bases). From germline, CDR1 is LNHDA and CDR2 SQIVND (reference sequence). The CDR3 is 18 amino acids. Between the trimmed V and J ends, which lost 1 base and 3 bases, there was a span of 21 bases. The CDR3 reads CASSIVRGQERWDTEAFF. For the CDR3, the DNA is TGTGCCAGTAGTATAGTGCGGGGCCAGGAACGTTGGGACACTGAAGCTTTCTTT.

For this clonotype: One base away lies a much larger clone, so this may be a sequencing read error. The CDR3 is CATSDSARYFCNEQFF. The DNA for the CDR3 is TGTGCCACCAGTGATTCGGCCAGATACTTTTGCAATGAGCAGTTCTTC. The chain carries TRBV24-1 and TRBJ2-1; D uncertain. Germline V gives CDR1 KGHDR, CDR2 SFDVKD. V shed 2 bases and J shed 6 bases, with 16 bases lying between them. The length of the CDR3 is 16 residues.

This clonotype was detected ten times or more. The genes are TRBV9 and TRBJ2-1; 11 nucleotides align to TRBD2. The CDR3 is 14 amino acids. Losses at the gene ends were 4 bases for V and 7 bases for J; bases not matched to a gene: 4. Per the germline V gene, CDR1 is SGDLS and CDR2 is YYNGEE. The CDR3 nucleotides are TGTGCCAGCAGCACTAGCGGGAGAACTAATGAGCAGTTCTTC. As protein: CASSTSGRTNEQFF.

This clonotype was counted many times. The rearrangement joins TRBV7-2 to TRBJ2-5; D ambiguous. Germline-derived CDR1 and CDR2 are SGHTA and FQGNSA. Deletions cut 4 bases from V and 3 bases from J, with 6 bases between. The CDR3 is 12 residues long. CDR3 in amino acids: CASSYREETQYF. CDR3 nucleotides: TGTGCCAGCAGCTACAGAGAAGAGACCCAGTACTTC.

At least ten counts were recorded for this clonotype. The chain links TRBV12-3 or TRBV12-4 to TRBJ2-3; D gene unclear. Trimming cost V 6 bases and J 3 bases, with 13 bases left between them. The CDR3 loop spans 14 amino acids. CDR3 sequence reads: CASRRSDLTDTQYF. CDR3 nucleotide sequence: TGTGCCAGCAGACGAAGTGACTTAACAGATACGCAGTATTTT.

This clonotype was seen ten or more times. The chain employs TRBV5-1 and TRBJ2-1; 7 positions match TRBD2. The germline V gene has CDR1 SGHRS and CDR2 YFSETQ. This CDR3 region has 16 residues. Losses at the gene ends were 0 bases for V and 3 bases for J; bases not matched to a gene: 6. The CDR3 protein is CASSLAREALYNEQFF. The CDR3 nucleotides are TGCGCCAGCAGCTTGGCCCGGGAGGCGCTCTACAATGAGCAGTTCTTC.

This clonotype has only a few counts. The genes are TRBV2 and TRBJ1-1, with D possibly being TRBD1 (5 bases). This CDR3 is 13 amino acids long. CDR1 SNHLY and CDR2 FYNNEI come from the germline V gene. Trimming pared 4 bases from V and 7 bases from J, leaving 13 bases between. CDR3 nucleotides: TGTGCCAGCAGTGGGGGCTCCCGGGGTGAAGCTTTCTTT. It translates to CASSGGSRGEAFF. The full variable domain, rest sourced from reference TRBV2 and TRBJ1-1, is EPEVTQTPSHQVTQMGQEVILRCVPISNHLYFYWYRQILGQKVEFLVSFYNNEISEKSEIFDDQFSVERPDGSNFTLKIRSTKLEDSAMYFCASSGGSRGEAFFGQGTRLTVV.

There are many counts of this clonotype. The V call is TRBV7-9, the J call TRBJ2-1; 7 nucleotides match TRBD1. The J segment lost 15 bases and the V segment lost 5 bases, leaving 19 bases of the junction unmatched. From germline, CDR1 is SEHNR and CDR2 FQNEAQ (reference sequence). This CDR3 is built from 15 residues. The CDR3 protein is CASSPQDRPLGSGFF. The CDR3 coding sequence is TGTGCCAGCAGCCCACAGGACAGGCCCCTTGGGTCAGGGTTCTTC.

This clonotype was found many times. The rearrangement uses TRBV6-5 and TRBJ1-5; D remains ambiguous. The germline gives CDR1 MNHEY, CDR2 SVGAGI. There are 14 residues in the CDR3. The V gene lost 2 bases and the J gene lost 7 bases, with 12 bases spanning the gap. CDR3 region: CASSYTPGGQPQHF. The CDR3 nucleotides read TGTGCCAGCAGTTACACCCCGGGTGGGCAGCCCCAGCATTTT.

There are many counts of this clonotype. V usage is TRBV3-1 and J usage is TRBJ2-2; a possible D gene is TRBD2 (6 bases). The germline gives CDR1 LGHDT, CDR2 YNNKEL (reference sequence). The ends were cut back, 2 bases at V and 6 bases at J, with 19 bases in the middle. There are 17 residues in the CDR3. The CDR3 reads CASSQTPLARGPGELFF. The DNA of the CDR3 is TGTGCCAGCAGCCAAACCCCTCTAGCGCGCGGGCCCGGGGAGCTGTTTTTT.

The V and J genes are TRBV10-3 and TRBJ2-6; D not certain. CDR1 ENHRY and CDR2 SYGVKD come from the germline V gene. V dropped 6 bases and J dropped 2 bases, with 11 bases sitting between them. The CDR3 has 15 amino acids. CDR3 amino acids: CAISTISTGANVLTF. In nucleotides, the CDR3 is TGTGCCATCAGCACCATATCCACTGGGGCCAACGTCCTGACTTTC.

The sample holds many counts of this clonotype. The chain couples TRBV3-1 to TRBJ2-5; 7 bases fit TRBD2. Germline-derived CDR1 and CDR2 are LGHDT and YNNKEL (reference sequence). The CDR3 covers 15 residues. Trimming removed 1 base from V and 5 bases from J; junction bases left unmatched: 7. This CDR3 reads CASSQVGGLFETQYF. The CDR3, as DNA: TGTGCCAGCAGCCAAGTCGGGGGACTATTTGAGACCCAGTACTTC.

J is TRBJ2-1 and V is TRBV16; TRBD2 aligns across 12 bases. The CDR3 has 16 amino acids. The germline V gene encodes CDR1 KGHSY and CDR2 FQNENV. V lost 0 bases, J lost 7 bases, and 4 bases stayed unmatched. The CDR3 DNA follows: TGTGCCAGCAGCCAATCGGGGCTAGCGGGAGGGAATGAGCAGTTCTTC. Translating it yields CASSQSGLAGGNEQFF.

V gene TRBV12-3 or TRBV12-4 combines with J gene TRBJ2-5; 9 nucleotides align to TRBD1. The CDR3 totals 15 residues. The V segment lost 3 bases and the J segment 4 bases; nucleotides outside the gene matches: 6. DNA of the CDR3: TGTGCCAGCAGTTTGGGACAGGGAGGGATAGAGACCCAGTACTTC. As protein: CASSLGQGGIETQYF.

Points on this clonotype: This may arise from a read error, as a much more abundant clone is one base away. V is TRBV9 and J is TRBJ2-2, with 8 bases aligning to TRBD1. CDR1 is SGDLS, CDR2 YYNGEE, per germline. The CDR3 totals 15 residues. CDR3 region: CAGSVVRGRTGELFF. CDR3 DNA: TGTGCCGGCAGCGTAGTCAGGGGGCGAACCGGGGAGCTGTTTTTT.

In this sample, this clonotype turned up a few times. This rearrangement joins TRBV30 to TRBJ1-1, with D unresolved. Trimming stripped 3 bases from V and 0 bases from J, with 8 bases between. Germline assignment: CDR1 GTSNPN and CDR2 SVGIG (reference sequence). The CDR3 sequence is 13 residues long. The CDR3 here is CAWSGRMNTEAFF. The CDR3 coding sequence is TGTGCCTGGAGCGGCCGGATGAACACTGAAGCTTTCTTT.

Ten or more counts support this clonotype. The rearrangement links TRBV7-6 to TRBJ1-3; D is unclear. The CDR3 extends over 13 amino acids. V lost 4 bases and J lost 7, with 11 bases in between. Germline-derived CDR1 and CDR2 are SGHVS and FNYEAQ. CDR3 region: CASSSGLGNTIYF. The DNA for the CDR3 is TGTGCCAGCAGCTCTGGCCTTGGGAACACCATATATTTT.

The CDR3 is CASSQETTSYEQYF. The CDR3 coding sequence is TGTGCCAGCAGCCAAGAGACCACTTCCTACGAGCAGTACTTC. This chain uses TRBV3-1 with TRBJ2-7; no definite D call. Germline V gene lookup returns CDR1 LGHDT and CDR2 YNNKEL (reference sequence). The CDR3 has 14 amino acids. V was cut by 0 bases and J by 1 base, with 7 bases left in between.

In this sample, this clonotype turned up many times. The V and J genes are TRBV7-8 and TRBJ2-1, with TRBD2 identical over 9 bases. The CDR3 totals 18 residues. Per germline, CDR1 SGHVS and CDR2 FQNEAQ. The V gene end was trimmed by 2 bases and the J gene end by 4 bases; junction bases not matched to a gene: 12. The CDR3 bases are TGTGCCAGCAGCTTAAGGTTGGCTAGCGGGACGCCATACAATGAGCAGTTCTTC. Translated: CASSLRLASGTPYNEQFF.

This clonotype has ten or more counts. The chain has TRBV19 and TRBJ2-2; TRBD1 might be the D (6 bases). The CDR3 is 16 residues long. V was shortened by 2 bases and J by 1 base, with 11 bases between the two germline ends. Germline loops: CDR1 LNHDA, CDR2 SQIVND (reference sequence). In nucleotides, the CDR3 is TGTGCCAGTAGTATACTTACAGGGTGGAACACCGGGGAGCTGTTTTTT. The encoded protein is CASSILTGWNTGELFF.

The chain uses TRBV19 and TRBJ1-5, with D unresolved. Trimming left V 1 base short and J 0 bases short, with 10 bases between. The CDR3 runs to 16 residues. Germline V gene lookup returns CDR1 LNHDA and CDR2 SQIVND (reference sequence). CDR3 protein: CASSIGSINSNQPQHF. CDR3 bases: TGTGCCAGTAGTATAGGTTCCATTAATAGCAATCAGCCCCAGCATTTT.

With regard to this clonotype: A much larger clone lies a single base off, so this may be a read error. In DNA, the CDR3 is TGTGCCAGCAGCGGCGCCGGGACTAGGGTTCATGAGCAGTTCTTC. Translation: CASSGAGTRVHEQFF. The rearrangement links TRBV7-2 to TRBJ2-1; TRBD2 matches at 8 bases. This CDR3 comprises 15 residues. V gave up 5 bases and J gave up 8 bases; unmatched junction bases: 11. Germline values: CDR1 SGHTA, CDR2 FQGNSA.

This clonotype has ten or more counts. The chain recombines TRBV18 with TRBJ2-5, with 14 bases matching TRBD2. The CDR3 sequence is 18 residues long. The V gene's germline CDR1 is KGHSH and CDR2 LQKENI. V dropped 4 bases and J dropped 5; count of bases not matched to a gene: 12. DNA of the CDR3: TGTGCCAGCTCACGACCGGGACTAGCGGGAGCGGGGTCCGAGACCCAGTACTTC. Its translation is CASSRPGLAGAGSETQYF.

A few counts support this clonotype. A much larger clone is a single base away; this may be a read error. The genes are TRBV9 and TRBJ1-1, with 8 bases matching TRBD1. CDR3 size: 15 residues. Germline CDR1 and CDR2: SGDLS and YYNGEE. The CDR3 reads CASSVGQGGNTDAFF. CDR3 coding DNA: TGTGCCAGCAGCGTCGGACAGGGTGGGAACACTGACGCTTTCTTT.